This T cell receptor (beta chain) derives from a study of blood T cell repertoires in COVID-19 (dated by TCRdb to 2018 to 2021). Describing the broader study: Samples from collaborators originated in the United States, Italy and Spain and spanned both the acute and convalescent phases of COVID-19. The prospective study material was composed of cDNA or gDNA derived from T cells, B-cell-depleted T cells, or PBMCs. Deeply sampled blood TCRbeta repertoires from subjects exposed to, actively infected with, or recovered from COVID-19 were included in the dataset. The repertoires were released in a freely available public database meant as a resource for research on the immune response to SARS-CoV-2. Samples came from the ongoing ImmuneRACE study (first 160 participants) plus 1,254 subjects from 6 global collaborators. The sample metadata nearly always contained a de-identified subject ID, COVID-19 status, age in years and sex. Where HLA class I and class II types were available, the types were taken from metadata supplied by the sample provider, not from assay-based typing. Study-wide findings and limitations: The amount of clinical and demographic metadata varied by source and participant and was provided uncurated.

CDR1 is given as SQVTM and CDR2 as ANQGSEA, both from the germline V gene. Relative to germline, V is missing 3 bases and J is missing 0 bases, with 0 bases of the junction outside any gene match. The CDR3 numbers 13 residues from cysteine through phenylalanine. Only CDR3 DNA is held: 39 bases, read in frame from base 1. The immunoSEQ Assay, a bias-controlled multiplex PCR, was used to amplify TCRbeta CDR3 regions from genomic DNA. The study's processing was this. Within the assay, amplification of reference gene primers was used to estimate how many nucleated cells each sample contained. To quantify the absolute abundance of each unique TCRbeta CDR3 rearrangement, sequence reads were collapsed and filtered. For each sample, productive Simpson clonality was calculated as the square root of Simpson's diversity index across productive rearrangements. TCRdb retrieved this table from immuneACCESS and kept in-frame rearrangements only. Not all clones are present; in checked studies, unresolved V genes account for under half, and no reason is known for the remainder. That table furnishes V, J and clone size, whereas the DNA furnished D and trimming. The sample includes some 14,000 clones, with around 90% observed a single time. Of the sample, roughly 2.5% falls within the top ten clones.

As concerns this clone: The antigen this receptor binds is unknown. No per-base quality is available; no much larger clone lies one base away.

The collaborating institutions used their own protocols to collect whole blood in K2EDTA tubes. For TCRbeta analysis, collaborator samples were shipped as frozen whole blood, as isolated PBMCs, or as DNA extracted from either sample type. The sequence was collected from a woman aged 70 to 79 in a cohort sampled during active or convalescent COVID-19. The rearranged chain carries TRBV29-1 and TRBJ2-3; the central 7 bases match TRBD1. The sequencing input was peripheral blood. The CDR3 protein sequence reads: CSVDRGSTDTQYF. The nucleotides are TGCAGCGTTGACAGGGGGAGCACAGATACGCAGTATTTT.